Below are 3 T cell receptor beta chains sequenced from a single sample in a study of response to subunit inactivated influenza vaccine. TCRdb re-analysed the RT-PCR reads in MiXCR, keeping a single row per CDR3 protein. The sample holds hundreds of thousands of distinct CDR3 sequences, 13% to 15% seen once. The sequences come from PBMCs from blood, collected roughly 2 weeks before vaccination. The source is a man between 45 and 60 years old who received an inactivated influenza vaccine.

This chain links TRBV27 with TRBJ2-7; tentative D call: TRBD1 (5 bases). V lost 2 bases and J lost 0, with 17 bases in between. The CDR3 runs 17 residues. Germline V lookup: CDR1 MNHEY, CDR2 SMNVEV (reference sequence). This CDR3 reads CASSLIGARSHSYEQYF. The DNA for the CDR3 is TGTGCCAGCAGTTTAATAGGGGCCAGGTCTCACTCCTACGAGCAGTACTTC.

V usage is TRBV5-5 and J usage is TRBJ1-6; D unresolved. This CDR3 comprises 15 residues. Trimming shortened V by 5 bases and J by 7 bases, and 16 bases separated the two germline ends. Germline lookup yields CDR1 SGHKS and CDR2 YYEKEE (reference sequence). CDR3 in DNA: TGTGCCAGCAGTTTCGCGCCTGCGCAGAATTCACCCCTCCACTTT. Translation gives CASSFAPAQNSPLHF. The variable domain in full, with the rest retrieved from reference TRBV5-5 and TRBJ1-6, is DAGVTQSPTHLIKTRGQQVTLRCSPISGHKSVSWYQQVLGQGPQFIFQYYEKEERGRGNFPDRFSARQFPNYSSELNVNALLLGDSALYLCASSFAPAQNSPLHFGNGTRLTVT.

At least ten counts were recorded for this clonotype. CDR3 protein: CASSLKGGIEQFF. Here the CDR3 DNA reads TGTGCCAGCAGCTTGAAGGGGGGCATTGAGCAGTTCTTC. This chain connects TRBV5-6 to TRBJ2-1; D possibly matches TRBD1 or TRBD2 (6 bases each). The germline gives CDR1 SGHDT, CDR2 YYEEEE. Trimming shortened V by 1 base and J by 9 bases, and 11 bases separated the two germline ends. This CDR3 region has 13 residues.